The entry below describes one T cell receptor (beta chain). Produced via immunoSEQ multiplex PCR; TCRdb's table is partial and in-frame only. The top ten clones hold roughly 1.5% of a sample with around 940,000 clones, 76% of them seen once. This specimen belongs to a study of shared clonotypes between healthy human individuals. Study information: The cohort had a couple of women and a few men, ages 18 to 49. Each donor's CD8 memory used one plate, CD8 naive two, each CD4 subset three.

V was cut by 5 bases and J by 7 bases, with 24 bases left in between. Germline V gives CDR1 MDHEN, CDR2 SYDVKM. The CDR3 extends over 17 amino acids. The V and J genes are TRBV28 and TRBJ2-1; unclear D gene. This clonotype was sampled from a man younger than 35 in good health. Sequencing input: memory CD4+ T cells sorted from blood. Noted subset: CD45RA-negative fraction. CDR3: CASSNSSRLSKTNEQFF. CDR3 DNA sequence: TGTGCCAGCAGTAATTCCTCAAGGCTTTCTAAAACGAATGAGCAGTTCTTC.